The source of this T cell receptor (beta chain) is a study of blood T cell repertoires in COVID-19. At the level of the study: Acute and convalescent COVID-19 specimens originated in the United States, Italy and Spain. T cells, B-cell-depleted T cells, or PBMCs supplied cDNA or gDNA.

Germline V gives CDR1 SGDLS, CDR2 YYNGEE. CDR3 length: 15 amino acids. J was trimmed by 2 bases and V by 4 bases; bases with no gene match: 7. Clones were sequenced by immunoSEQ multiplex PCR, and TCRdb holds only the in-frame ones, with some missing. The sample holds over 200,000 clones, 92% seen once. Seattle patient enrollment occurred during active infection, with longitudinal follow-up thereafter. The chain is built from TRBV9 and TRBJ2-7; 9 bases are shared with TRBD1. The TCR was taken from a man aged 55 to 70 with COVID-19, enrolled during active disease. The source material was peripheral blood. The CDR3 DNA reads TGTGCCAGCAGCCTAACGGGACAGGGCGCCTACGAGCAGTACTTC. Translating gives CASSLTGQGAYEQYF.